The table lists the clone carrying this T cell receptor (beta chain) with many counts. Its antigen remains unknown. TCRdb analysed the RT-PCR reads with MiXCR anew, one entry per CDR3 protein. The sample consists of 650,000 or so distinct CDR3 sequences, about 14% of them appearing once. This sample is drawn from a study of response to subunit inactivated influenza vaccine. Study-wide findings and caveats: Few additional T cells are recruited per seasonal influenza vaccination, authors suggested.

The origin of this receptor is a man aged 45-65 years who received an inactivated influenza vaccine. Specimen: PBMCs from blood, collected 14 to 15 days before vaccination.

CDR3 amino acids: CASSGGKETQYF. CDR3 DNA: TGTGCCAGCAGTGGGGGAAAAGAGACCCAGTACTTC. The chain uses TRBV7-9 and TRBJ2-5; D possibly matches TRBD1 or TRBD2 (5 bases each). This CDR3 comprises 12 residues. Trimming stripped 6 bases from V and 3 bases from J, with 8 bases between. Germline CDR1 SEHNR, CDR2 FQNEAQ (reference sequence). Full variable domain (rest looked up from reference TRBV7-9 and TRBJ2-5): DTGVSQNPRHKITKRGQNVTFRCDPISEHNRLYWYRQTLGQGPEFLTYFQNEAQLEKSRLLSDRFSAERPKGSFSTLEIQRTEQGDSAMYLCASSGGKETQYFGPGTRLLVL.